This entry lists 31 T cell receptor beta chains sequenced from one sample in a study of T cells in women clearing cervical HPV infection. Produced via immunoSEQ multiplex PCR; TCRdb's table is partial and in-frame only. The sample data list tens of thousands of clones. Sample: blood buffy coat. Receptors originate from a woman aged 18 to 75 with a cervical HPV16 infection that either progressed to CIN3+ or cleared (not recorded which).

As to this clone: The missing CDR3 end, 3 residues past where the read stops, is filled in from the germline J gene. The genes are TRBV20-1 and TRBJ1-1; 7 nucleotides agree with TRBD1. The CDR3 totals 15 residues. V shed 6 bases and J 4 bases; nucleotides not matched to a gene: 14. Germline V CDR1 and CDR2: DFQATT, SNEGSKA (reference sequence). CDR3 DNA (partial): TGCAGTGCCAGACAGGGCCAATATAGCGGCACTGAA. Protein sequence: CSARQGQYSGTE. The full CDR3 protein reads CSARQGQYSGTEAFF.

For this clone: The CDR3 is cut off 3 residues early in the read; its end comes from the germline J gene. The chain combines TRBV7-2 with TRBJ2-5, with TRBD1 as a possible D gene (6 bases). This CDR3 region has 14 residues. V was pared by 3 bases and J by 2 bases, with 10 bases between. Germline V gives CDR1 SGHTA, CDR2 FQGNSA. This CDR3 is CASSFNTGQETQYF. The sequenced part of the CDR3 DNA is TGTGCCAGCAGCTTTAACACAGGGCAAGAGACC.

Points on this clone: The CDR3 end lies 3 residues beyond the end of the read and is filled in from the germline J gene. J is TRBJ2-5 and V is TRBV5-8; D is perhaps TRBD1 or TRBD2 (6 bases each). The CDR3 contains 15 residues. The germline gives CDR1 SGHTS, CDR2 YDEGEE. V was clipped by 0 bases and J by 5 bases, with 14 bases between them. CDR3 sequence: CASSLGRGSTETQYF. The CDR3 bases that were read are TGTGCCAGCAGCTTGGGGAGGGGGTCAACGGAGACC.

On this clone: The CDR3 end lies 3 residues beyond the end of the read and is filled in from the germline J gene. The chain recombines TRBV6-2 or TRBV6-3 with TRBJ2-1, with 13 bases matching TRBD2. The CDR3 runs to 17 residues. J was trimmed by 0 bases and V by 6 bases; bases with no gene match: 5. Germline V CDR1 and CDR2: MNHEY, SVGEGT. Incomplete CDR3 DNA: TGTGCCAGCAGCCCCGGGACTAGCGGGAACTCCTACAATGAG. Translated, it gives CASSPGTSGNSYNE. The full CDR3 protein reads CASSPGTSGNSYNEQFF.

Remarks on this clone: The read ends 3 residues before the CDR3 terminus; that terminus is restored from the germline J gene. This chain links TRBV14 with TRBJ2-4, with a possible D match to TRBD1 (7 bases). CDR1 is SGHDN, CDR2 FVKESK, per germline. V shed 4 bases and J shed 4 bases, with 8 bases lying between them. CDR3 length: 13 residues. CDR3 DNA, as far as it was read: TGTGCCAGCAGCCCAGGGGGGAAAAACATT. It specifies CASSPGGKNI. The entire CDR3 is CASSPGGKNIQYF.

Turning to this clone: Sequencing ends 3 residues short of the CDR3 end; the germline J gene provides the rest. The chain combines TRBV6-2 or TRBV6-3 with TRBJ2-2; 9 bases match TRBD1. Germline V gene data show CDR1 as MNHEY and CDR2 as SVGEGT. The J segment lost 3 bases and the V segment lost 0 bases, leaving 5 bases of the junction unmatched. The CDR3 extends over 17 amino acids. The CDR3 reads CASSYSSGTGYTGELFF. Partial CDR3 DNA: TGTGCCAGCAGTTACTCTTCGGGGACAGGGTACACCGGGGAG.

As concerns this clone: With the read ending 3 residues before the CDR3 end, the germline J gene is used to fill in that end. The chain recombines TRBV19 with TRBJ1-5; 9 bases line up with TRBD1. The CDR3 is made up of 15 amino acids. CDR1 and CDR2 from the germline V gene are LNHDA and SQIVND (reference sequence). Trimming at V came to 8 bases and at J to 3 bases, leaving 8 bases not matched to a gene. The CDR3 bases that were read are TGTGCCAGTTGCCCCGGGACAGGGCTCAATCAGCCC. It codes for CASCPGTGLNQP. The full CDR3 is CASCPGTGLNQPQHF.

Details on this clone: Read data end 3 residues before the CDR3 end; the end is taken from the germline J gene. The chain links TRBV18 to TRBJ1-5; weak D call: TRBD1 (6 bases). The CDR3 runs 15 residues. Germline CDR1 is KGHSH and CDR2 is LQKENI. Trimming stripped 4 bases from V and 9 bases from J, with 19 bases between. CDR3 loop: CASSRGRLDVWPQHF. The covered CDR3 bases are TGTGCCAGCTCACGGGGGCGCCTCGACGTGTGGCCC.

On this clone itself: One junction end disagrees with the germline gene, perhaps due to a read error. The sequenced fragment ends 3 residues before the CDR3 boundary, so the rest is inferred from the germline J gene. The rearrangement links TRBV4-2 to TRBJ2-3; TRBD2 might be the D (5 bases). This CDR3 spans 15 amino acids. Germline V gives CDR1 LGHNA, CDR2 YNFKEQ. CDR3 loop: CASSQLSGSTDTQYF. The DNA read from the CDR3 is TGCGCCAGCAGCCAACTCAGCGGAAGCACAGATACG.

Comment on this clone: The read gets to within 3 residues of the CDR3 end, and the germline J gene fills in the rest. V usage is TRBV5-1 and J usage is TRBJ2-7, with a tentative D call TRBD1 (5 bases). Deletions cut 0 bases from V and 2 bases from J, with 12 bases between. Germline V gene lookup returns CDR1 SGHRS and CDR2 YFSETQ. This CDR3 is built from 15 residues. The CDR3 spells CASSLASGNPYEQYF. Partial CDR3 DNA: TGCGCCAGCAGCTTGGCCTCAGGGAACCCCTACGAG.

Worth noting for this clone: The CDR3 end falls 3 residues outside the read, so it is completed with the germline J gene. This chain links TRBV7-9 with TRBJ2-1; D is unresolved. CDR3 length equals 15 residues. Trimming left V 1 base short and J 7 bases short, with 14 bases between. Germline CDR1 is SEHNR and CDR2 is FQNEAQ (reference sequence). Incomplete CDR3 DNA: TGTGCCAGCAGCTTAGGTTCCATCCTAGTTAATGAG. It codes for CASSLGSILVNE. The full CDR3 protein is CASSLGSILVNEQFF.

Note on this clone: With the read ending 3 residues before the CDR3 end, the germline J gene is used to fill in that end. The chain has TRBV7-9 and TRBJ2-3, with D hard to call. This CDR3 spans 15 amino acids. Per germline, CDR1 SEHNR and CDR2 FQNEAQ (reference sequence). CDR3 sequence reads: CASSLGGGNQETQYF. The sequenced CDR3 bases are TGTGCCAGCAGCTTAGGAGGTGGCAACCAAGAGACG.

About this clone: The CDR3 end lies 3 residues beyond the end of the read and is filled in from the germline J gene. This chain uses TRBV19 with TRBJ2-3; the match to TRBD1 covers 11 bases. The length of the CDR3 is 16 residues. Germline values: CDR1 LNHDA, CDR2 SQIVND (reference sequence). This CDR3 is CASGKGTGGLAETQYF. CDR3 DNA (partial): TGTGCCAGTGGGAAAGGGACAGGGGGTCTGGCGGAGACG.

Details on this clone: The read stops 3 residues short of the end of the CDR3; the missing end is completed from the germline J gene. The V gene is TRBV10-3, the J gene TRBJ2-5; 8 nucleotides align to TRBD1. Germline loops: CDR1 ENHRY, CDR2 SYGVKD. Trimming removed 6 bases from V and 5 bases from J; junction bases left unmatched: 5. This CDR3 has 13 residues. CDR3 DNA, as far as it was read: TGTGCCATCAGCGATGACAGGGGTGAGACC. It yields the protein CAISDDRGET. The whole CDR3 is CAISDDRGETQYF.

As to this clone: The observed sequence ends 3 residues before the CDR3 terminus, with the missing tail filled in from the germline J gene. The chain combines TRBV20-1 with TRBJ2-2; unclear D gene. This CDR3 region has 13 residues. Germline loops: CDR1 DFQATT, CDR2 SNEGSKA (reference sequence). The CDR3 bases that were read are TGCAGTGCTACCCATCCAACTAATGAAAAG. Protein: CSATHPTNEK. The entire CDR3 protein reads CSATHPTNEKLFF.

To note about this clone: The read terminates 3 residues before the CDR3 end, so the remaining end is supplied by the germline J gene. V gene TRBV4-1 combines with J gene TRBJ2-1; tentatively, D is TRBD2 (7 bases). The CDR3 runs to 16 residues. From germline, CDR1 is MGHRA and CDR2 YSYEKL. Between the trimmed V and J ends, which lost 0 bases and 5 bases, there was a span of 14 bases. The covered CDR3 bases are TGCGCCAGCAGCCAAGATCAAAAGGGGGGGAACAATGAG. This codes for CASSQDQKGGNNE. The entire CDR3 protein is CASSQDQKGGNNEQFF.

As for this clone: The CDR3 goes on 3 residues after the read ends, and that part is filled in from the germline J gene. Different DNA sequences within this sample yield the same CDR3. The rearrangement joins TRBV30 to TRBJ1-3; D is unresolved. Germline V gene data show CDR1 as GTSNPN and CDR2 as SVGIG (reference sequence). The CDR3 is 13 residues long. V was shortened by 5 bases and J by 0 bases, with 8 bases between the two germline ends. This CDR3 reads CAWRRVSGNTIYF. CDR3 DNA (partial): TGTGCCTGGCGGAGGGTCTCTGGAAACACC. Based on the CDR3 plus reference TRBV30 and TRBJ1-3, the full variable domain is SQTIHQWPATLVQPVGSPLSLECTVEGTSNPNLYWYRQAAGRGLQLLFYSVGIGQISSEVPQNLSASRPQDRQFILSSKKLLLSDSGFYLCAWRRVSGNTIYFGEGSWLTVV.

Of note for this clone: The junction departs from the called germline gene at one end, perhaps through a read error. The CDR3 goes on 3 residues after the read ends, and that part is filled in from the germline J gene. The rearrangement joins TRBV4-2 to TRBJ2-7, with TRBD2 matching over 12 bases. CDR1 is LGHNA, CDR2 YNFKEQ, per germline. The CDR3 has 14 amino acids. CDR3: CASSQTSGSYEQYF. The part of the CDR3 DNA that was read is TGCGCCAGCAGCCAGACTAGCGGGAGCTACGAG.

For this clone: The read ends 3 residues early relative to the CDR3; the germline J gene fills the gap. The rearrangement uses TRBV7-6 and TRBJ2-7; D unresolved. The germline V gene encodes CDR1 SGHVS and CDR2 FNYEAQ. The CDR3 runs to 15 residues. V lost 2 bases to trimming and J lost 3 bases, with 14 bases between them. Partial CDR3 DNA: TGTGCCAGCAGCTTAAGTCCCGATAGTTACTACGAG. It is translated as CASSLSPDSYYE. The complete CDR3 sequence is CASSLSPDSYYEQYF. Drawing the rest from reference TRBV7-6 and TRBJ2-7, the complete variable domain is GAGVSQSPRYKVTKRGQDVALRCDPISGHVSLYWYRQALGQGPEFLTYFNYEAQQDKSGLPNDRFSAERPEGSISTLTIQRTEQRDSAMYRCASSLSPDSYYEQYFGPGTRLTVT.

The CDR3 bases that were read are TGTGCCAGCGGACAGTCCCACAATGAG. Translated, it gives CASGQSHNE. In full, the CDR3 is CASGQSHNEQFF. The chain carries TRBV6-2 or TRBV6-3 and TRBJ2-1; possibly TRBD1 for D (6 bases). The read finishes 3 residues shy of the CDR3 end, and the germline J gene is used to complete it. Germline assignment: CDR1 MNHEY and CDR2 SVGEGT. The CDR3 contains 12 residues. Deletions cut 8 bases from V and 5 bases from J, with 10 bases between.

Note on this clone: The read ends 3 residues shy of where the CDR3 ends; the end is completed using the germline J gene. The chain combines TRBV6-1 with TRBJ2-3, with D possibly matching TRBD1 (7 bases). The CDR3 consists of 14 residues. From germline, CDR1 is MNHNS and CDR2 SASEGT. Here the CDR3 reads CASSDRGVTQPQYF. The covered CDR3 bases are TGTGCCAGCAGTGACAGGGGGGTAACTCAGCCG.

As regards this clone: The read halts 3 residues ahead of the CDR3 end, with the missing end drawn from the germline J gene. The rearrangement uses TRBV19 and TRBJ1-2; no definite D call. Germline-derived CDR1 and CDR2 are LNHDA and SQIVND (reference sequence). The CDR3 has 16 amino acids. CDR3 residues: CASSDYSGIVIDTYTF. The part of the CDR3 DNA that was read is TGTGCCAGTAGTGATTATAGCGGGATAGTCATAGATACC.

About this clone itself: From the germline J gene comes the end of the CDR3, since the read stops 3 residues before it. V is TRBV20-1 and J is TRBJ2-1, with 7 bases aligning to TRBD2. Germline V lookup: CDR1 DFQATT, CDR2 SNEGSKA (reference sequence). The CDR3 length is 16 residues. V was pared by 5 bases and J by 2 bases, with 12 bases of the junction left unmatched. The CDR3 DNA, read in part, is TGCAGTGCTCCTTTACTAGCGTCAAGCACCTACAATGAG. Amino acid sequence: CSAPLLASSTYNE. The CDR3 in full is CSAPLLASSTYNEQFF.

CDR3 DNA (partial): TGCAGCTCCAGTGGACAGGGGGAGGGC. Protein product: CSSSGQGEG. The CDR3 as a whole reads CSSSGQGEGYTF. This chain connects TRBV29-1 to TRBJ1-2; 10 bases match TRBD1. The CDR3 extends 3 residues past the end of the read, so its final part is completed from the germline J gene. Germline lookup yields CDR1 SQVTM and CDR2 ANQGSEA. The CDR3 consists of 12 residues.

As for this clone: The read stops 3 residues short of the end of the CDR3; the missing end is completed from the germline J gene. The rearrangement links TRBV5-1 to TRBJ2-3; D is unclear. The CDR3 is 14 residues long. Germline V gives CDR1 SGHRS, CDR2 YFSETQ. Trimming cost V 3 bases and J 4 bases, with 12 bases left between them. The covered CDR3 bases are TGCGCCAGCAGCTCCCAGGATGGTGCAGATACG. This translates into CASSSQDGADT. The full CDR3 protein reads CASSSQDGADTQYF.

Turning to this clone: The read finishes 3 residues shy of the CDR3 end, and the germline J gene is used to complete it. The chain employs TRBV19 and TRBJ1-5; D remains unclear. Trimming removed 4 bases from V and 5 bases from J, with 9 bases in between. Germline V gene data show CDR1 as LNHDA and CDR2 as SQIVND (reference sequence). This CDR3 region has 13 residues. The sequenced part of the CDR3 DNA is TGTGCCAGTAGTACCCAGGCTGATCAGCCC. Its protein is CASSTQADQP. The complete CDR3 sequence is CASSTQADQPQHF.

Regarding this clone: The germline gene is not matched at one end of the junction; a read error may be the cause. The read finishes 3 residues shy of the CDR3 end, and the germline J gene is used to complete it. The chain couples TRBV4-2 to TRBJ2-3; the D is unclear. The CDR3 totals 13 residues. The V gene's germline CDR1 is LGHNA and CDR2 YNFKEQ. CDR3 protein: CASSQVSGDTQYF. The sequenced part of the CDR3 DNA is TGCGCCAGCAGCCAAGTTTCAGGTGATACG.

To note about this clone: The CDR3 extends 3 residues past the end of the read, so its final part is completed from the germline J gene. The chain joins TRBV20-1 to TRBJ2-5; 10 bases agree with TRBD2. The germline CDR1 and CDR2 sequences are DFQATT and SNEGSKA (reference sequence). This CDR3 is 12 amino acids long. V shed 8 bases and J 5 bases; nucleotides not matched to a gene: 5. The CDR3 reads CSPAGGRETQYF. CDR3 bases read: TGCAGTCCAGCGGGAGGGCGGGAGACC.

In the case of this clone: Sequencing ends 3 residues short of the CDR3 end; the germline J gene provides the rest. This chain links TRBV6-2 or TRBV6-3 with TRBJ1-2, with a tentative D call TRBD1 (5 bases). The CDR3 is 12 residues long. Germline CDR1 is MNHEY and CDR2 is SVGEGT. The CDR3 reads CASSPDSYDYTF. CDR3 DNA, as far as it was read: TGTGCCAGCAGTCCCGACAGCTACGAC.

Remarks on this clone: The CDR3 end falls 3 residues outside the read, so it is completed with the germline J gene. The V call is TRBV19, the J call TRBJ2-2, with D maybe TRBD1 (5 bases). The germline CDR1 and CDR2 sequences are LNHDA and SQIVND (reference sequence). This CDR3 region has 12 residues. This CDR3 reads CASTPGANVLFF. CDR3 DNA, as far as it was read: TGTGCCAGTACCCCTGGGGCCAACGTG.

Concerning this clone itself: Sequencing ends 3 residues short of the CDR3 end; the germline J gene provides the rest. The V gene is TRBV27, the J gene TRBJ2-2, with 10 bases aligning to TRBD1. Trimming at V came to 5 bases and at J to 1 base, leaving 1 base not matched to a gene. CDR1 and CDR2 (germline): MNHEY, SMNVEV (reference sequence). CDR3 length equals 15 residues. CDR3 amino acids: CASSRDRGNTGELFF. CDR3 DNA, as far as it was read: TGTGCCAGCAGTCGGGACAGGGGGAACACCGGGGAG.